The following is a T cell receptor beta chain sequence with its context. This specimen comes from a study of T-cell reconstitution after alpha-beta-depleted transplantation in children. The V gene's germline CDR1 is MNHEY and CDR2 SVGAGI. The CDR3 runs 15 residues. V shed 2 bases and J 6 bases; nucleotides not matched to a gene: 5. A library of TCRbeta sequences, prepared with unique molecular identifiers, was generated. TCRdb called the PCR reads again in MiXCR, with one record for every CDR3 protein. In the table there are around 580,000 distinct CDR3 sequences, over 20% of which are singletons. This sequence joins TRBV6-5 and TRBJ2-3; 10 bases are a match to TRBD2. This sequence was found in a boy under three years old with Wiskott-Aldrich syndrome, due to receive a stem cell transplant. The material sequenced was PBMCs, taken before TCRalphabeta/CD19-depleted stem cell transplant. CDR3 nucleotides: TGTGCCAGCAGTTACCTCTCTAGCGGGAGTGATACGCAGTATTTT. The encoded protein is CASSYLSSGSDTQYF.